These 8 T cell receptor beta chains share one sample of origin, sequenced in a study of blood T cell repertoires in COVID-19. The protocol was immunoSEQ multiplex PCR, while the TCRdb copy is restricted to in-frame clones and leaves out a portion. The sample lists about 150,000 clones; over 60% were seen once. Sample: peripheral blood. These receptors all stem from an elderly man with acute or convalescent COVID-19.

The chain combines TRBV9 with TRBJ2-1; no definite D call. Germline CDR1 reads SGDLS; CDR2 reads YYNGEE. The V end lost 0 bases, the J end lost 6 bases, and 7 bases lay between the germline ends. The CDR3 runs to 13 residues. The CDR3 region has the DNA TGTGCCAGCAGCGTAGCAAGCGTCAATGAGCAGTTCTTC. Protein product: CASSVASVNEQFF.

V usage is TRBV11-3 and J usage is TRBJ1-1; no clear D. This CDR3 is 15 amino acids long. Germline V lookup: CDR1 SGHNT, CDR2 YENEEA. V was trimmed by 1 base and J by 1 base, leaving 10 bases between them. The CDR3 spells CASSLGGATNTEAFF. CDR3 in DNA: TGTGCCAGCAGCTTAGGGGGAGCCACGAACACTGAAGCTTTCTTT.

This chain links TRBV11-3 with TRBJ2-3; TRBD1 matches 7 bases. From germline, CDR1 is SGHNT and CDR2 YENEEA. Trimming removed 1 base from V and 6 bases from J; junction bases left unmatched: 10. The CDR3 loop spans 16 amino acids. In DNA form, the CDR3 reads TGTGCCAGCAGCTTAGCGATGGCAGGGGGACGGGATACGCAGTATTTT. Translated, it gives CASSLAMAGGRDTQYF.

Comments on this clone: This sample includes further DNA sequences coding for the same CDR3. The V and J genes are TRBV5-1 and TRBJ2-5, with D perhaps matching TRBD1 (7 bases). Trimming took off 0 bases at V and 5 bases at J, with 11 bases between the two ends. The germline gives CDR1 SGHRS, CDR2 YFSETQ. This CDR3 has 14 residues. DNA of the CDR3: TGCGCCAGCAGCTTGGCCAGGGGGAGGGAGACCCAGTACTTC. Amino acid sequence: CASSLARGRETQYF.

This clone was recorded a few times. The chain couples TRBV19 to TRBJ1-6, with 7 bases that match TRBD1. CDR1 LNHDA and CDR2 SQIVND come from the germline V gene (reference sequence). The CDR3 runs to 16 residues. The V and J ends lost 1 base and 6 bases, in that order; junction bases with no gene match: 6. The CDR3 protein is CASSIVRTGLNSPLHF. Here the CDR3 DNA reads TGTGCCAGTAGTATAGTGCGGACAGGACTTAATTCACCCCTCCACTTT.

This clone was counted between two and nine times. The genes are TRBV6-1 and TRBJ1-1; D not certain. The CDR3 spans 16 residues. Trimming took off 2 bases at V and 4 bases at J, with 17 bases between the two ends. Germline lookup yields CDR1 MNHNS and CDR2 SASEGT. CDR3 in DNA: TGTGCCAGCAGTGAACCACGGGGATTCAGTTCCACTGAAGCTTTCTTT. Residues: CASSEPRGFSSTEAFF.

The gene calls are TRBV5-1 and TRBJ2-7; perhaps TRBD2 as D (6 bases). Trimming stripped 0 bases from V and 5 bases from J, with 15 bases between. The length of the CDR3 is 15 residues. Germline CDR1 and CDR2: SGHRS and YFSETQ. In nucleotides, the CDR3 is TGCGCCAGCAGCTTGGGCGGGGTCCAGGGCCACGAGCAGTACTTC. It is translated as CASSLGGVQGHEQYF.

The chain employs TRBV18 and TRBJ1-3, with D unresolved. Trimming took 2 bases from V and 6 from J, leaving 8 bases between them. The CDR3 has 13 amino acids. Per germline, CDR1 KGHSH and CDR2 LQKENI. The CDR3 DNA reads as TGTGCCAGCTCACCAGATGTAGAAAACACCATATATTTT. Its protein product is CASSPDVENTIYF.